The T cell receptor beta chain under discussion was sequenced for a study of OX40 agonist ivuxolimab in advanced cancers. Overall study: Three patients, one with hepatocellular carcinoma and two with cutaneous melanoma, achieved partial responses.

Only in-frame clones appear in the TCRdb table, and some are missing; sequencing was by immunoSEQ multiplex PCR. Of around 61,000 clones in the sample, approximately 77% were seen once. General observations from the study: The mean number of expanded clones was higher in CD8+ T cells than in CD4+.

About this clone: As yet, its antigen is unknown.

The sampling schedule covered blood at baseline, cycle 4 day 1, and cycle 7 day 1. V was cut by 1 base and J by 6 bases, with 8 bases left in between. The germline gives CDR1 SGHKS, CDR2 YYEKEE (reference sequence). This CDR3 has 14 residues. The genes are TRBV5-5 and TRBJ2-6; D is uncertain. This receptor was taken from an adult with an advanced solid tumor such as melanoma, head and neck, liver or kidney cancer. Sequenced material: CD4+ or CD8+ T cells sorted from blood, taken in a trial of the OX40 agonist ivuxolimab. CDR3 region: CASSLLGSANVLTF. The CDR3 DNA reads TGTGCCAGCAGCTTGTTAGGGTCGGCCAACGTCCTGACTTTC.